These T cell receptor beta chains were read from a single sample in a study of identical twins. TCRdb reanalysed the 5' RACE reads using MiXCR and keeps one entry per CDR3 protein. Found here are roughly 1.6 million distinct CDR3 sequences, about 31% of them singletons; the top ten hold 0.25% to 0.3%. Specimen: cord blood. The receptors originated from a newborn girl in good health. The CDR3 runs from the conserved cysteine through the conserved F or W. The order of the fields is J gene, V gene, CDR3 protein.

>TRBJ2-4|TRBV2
CASIKGRMLAKNIQYF
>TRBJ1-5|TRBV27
CASSLLGNEQPQHF
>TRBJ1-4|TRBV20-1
CSAPRAGRGNEKLFF
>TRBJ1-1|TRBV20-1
CSAPFRGGNTEAFF
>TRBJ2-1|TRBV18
CASSPRGLAGGFTYNEHFF
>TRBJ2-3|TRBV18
CASSPDDNTDTQYF
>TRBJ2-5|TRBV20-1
CSAGYQETQYF
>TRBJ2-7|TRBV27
CASSPQTSEYWGKQYF
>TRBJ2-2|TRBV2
CASRPAGRYGELFF
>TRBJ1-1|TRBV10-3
CAISKGQNTEAFF
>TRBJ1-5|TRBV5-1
CASSMAGNQPQHF
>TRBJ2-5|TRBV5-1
CASSWGLAGEETQYF
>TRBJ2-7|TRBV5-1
CASSLRAVNNEQYF
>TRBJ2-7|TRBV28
CASSLIVGQVYYEQYF
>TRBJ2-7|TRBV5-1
CASSWGLATYEQYF
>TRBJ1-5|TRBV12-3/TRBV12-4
CASSRGANNQPQHF
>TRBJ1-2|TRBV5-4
CASSFDSVGYGYTF
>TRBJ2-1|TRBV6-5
CASSYGGTGAYNEQFF
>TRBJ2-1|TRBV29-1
CSVGGDRVNEQFF
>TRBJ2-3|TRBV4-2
CASSRLGTGTDTQYF